The clone carrying this TCR beta chain was counted ten times or more. The data were taken from a study of T cells in Graves' hyperthyroidism and ophthalmopathy. TCR beta CDR3 regions were amplified from RNA transcripts. The TCR CDR3 first-round RT-PCR relied on the HTBI primer set. One entry per CDR3 protein results from TCRdb running MiXCR on the multiplex PCR reads. The table has about 400,000 distinct CDR3 sequences, 15% to 18% seen once. Not enrolled were patients with uncontrolled infection, other autoimmune disease, pregnancy or lactation. The CDR3 sequence is 16 residues long. CDR1 and CDR2 from the germline V gene are SGHNT and YENEEA. V was cut by 0 bases and J by 0 bases, with 9 bases left in between.

The sequencing sample was made of blood. This TCR was sampled from a woman aged 18-29 years with Graves' hyperthyroidism. The V call is TRBV11-3, the J call TRBJ2-1; D unclear. CDR3 residues: CASSLEARSSYNEQFF. CDR3 DNA sequence: TGTGCCAGCAGCTTAGAGGCGCGGTCCTCCTACAATGAGCAGTTCTTC.